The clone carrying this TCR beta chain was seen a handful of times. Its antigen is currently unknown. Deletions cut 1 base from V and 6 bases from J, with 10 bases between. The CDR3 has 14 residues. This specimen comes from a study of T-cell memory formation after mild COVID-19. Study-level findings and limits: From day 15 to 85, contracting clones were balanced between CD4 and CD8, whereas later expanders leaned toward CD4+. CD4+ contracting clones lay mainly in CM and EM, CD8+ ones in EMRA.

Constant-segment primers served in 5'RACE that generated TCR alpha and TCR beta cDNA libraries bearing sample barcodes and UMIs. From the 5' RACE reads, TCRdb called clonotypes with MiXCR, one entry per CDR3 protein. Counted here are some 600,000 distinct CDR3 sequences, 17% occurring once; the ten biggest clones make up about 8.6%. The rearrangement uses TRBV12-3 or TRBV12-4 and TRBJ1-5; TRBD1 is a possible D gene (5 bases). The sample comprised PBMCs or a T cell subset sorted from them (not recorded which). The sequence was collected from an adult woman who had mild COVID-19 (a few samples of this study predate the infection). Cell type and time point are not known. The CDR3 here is CASSLGGWSQPQHF. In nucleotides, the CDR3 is TGTGCCAGCAGTTTAGGGGGCTGGAGTCAGCCCCAGCATTTT.